Each of the 28 T cell receptor beta chains below was sequenced from the same sample in a study of T cells in Graves' hyperthyroidism and ophthalmopathy (dated by TCRdb to between 2018 and 2021). Libraries came from multiplex PCR. Sequencing instrument: Illumina HiSeq 2000. The TCR beta CDR3 regions were amplified from the RNA transcripts. The first round of RT-PCR for the TCR CDR3 was performed with the HTBI primer set and the Qiagen OneStep RT-PCR kit. TCRdb took the public reads, trimmed them with fastp at Q25, ran MiXCR for clone calling and kept in-frame beta chains. Entries that share a CDR3 protein sequence are merged under the most common genes and DNA. The sample table holds about 700,000 distinct CDR3 sequences, of which 14% were seen once. About 10% of the sample is taken by the ten largest. The sample comprised blood. The receptors here all came from a woman aged 18 to 35 with Graves' hyperthyroidism.

This clonotype has ten or more counts. The CDR3 region is CASSIPVGQNTEAFF. The CDR3 DNA follows: TGTGCCAGCAGTATCCCGGTGGGGCAGAACACTGAAGCTTTCTTT. This chain links TRBV2 with TRBJ1-1; tentative D call: TRBD1 (5 bases). The V end lost 5 bases, the J end lost 1 base, and 14 bases lay between the germline ends. The CDR3 covers 15 residues. Germline V lookup: CDR1 SNHLY, CDR2 FYNNEI.

Many counts were recorded for this clonotype. The chain has TRBV2 and TRBJ2-1; 12 positions agree with TRBD2. This CDR3 is built from 13 residues. The germline gives CDR1 SNHLY, CDR2 FYNNEI. The ends lost 9 bases at V and 4 bases at J; junction bases unmatched: 1. CDR3 in DNA: TGTGCCAGGGGACTAGCGGGTTACAATGAGCAGTTCTTC. This sequence encodes CARGLAGYNEQFF. Supplemented by reference TRBV2 and TRBJ2-1, the full variable domain reads EPEVTQTPSHQVTQMGQEVILRCVPISNHLYFYWYRQILGQKVEFLVSFYNNEISEKSEIFDDQFSVERPDGSNFTLKIRSTKLEDSAMYFCARGLAGYNEQFFGPGTRLTVL.

Many counts were recorded for this clonotype. The chain employs TRBV5-6 and TRBJ1-5, with D uncertain. This CDR3 comprises 14 residues. Trimming pared 1 base from V and 4 bases from J, leaving 9 bases between. Germline V lookup: CDR1 SGHDT, CDR2 YYEEEE. CDR3 region: CASSLLSLNQPQHF. CDR3 DNA: TGTGCCAGCAGCTTGCTGTCACTAAATCAGCCCCAGCATTTT. Combining the CDR3 with reference TRBV5-6 and TRBJ1-5 gives the whole variable domain DAGVTQSPTHLIKTRGQQVTLRCSPKSGHDTVSWYQQALGQGPQFIFQYYEEEERQRGNFPDRFSGHQFPNYSSELNVNALLLGDSALYLCASSLLSLNQPQHFGDGTRLSIL.

CDR3: CSARAWEVLTEAFF. The CDR3 DNA reads as TGCAGTGCTAGAGCATGGGAGGTATTAACTGAAGCTTTCTTT. The J gene is TRBJ1-1, the V gene TRBV20-1, with D uncertain. The CDR3 length is 14 residues. V was clipped by 1 base and J by 5 bases, with 14 bases between them. Germline V CDR1 and CDR2: DFQATT, SNEGSKA (reference sequence).

This clonotype was counted many times. V is TRBV27 and J is TRBJ1-1; TRBD1 matches 7 bases. This CDR3 has 15 amino acids. The germline CDR1 and CDR2 sequences are MNHEY and SMNVEV (reference sequence). The V segment lost 5 bases and the J segment 0 bases; nucleotides outside the gene matches: 6. The CDR3 region is CASSKTGSLNTEAFF. The CDR3, as DNA: TGTGCCAGCAGTAAGACAGGGAGCCTGAACACTGAAGCTTTCTTT.

This clonotype was picked up a small number of times. V gene TRBV7-2 combines with J gene TRBJ2-2; D gene uncertain. V was cut by 0 bases and J by 6 bases, with 5 bases left in between. The germline CDR1 and CDR2 sequences are SGHTA and FQGNSA. This CDR3 region has 13 residues. The CDR3 loop is CASSLASSGELFF. CDR3 nucleotide sequence: TGTGCCAGCAGCTTAGCGTCGTCCGGGGAGCTGTTTTTT. Based on the CDR3 plus reference TRBV7-2 and TRBJ2-2, the full variable domain is GAGVSQSPSNKVTEKGKDVELRCDPISGHTALYWYRQSLGQGLEFLIYFQGNSAPDKSGLPSDRFSAERTGGSVSTLTIQRTQQEDSAVYLCASSLASSGELFFGEGSRLTVL.

This rearrangement joins TRBV5-4 to TRBJ2-7; no clear D. Trimming removed 2 bases from V and 2 bases from J, with 11 bases in between. The CDR3 has 14 amino acids. Germline values: CDR1 SGHNT, CDR2 YYREEE (reference sequence). This CDR3 reads CASSLDGSTYEQYF. In DNA, the CDR3 is TGTGCCAGCAGCTTAGATGGCAGTACCTACGAGCAGTACTTC.

The chain carries TRBV4-3 and TRBJ2-3, with TRBD1 matching over 9 bases. The CDR3 spans 16 residues. V trimming: 0 bases; J trimming: 9 bases; junction bases outside the gene matches: 10. Germline V gene lookup returns CDR1 LGHNA and CDR2 YSLEER. Here the CDR3 DNA reads TGCGCCAGCAGCCAAGACTTAGGAGACGGGACAGGGACGCAGTATTTT. Its translation: CASSQDLGDGTGTQYF.

The rearrangement uses TRBV27 and TRBJ2-5; 8 nucleotides agree with TRBD2. Germline values: CDR1 MNHEY, CDR2 SMNVEV (reference sequence). This CDR3 spans 18 amino acids. V shed 3 bases and J 5 bases; nucleotides not matched to a gene: 17. CDR3 nucleotides: TGTGCCAGCAGTTTTCTCGGGGGGGGAGCCGGGAGGCTGGAGACCCAGTACTTC. Translated: CASSFLGGGAGRLETQYF.

The J gene is TRBJ1-3, the V gene TRBV4-1; D remains ambiguous. Germline CDR1 is MGHRA and CDR2 is YSYEKL. V was pared by 1 base and J by 0 bases, with 10 bases between. This CDR3 region has 16 residues. The CDR3 region is CASSQGRWISGNTIYF. CDR3 coding DNA: TGCGCCAGCAGCCAAGGCCGGTGGATCTCTGGAAACACCATATATTTT.

In this sample, this clonotype turned up many times. V gene TRBV18 combines with J gene TRBJ2-7; D is unclear. V was shortened by 2 bases and J by 2 bases, with 13 bases between the two germline ends. This CDR3 is built from 15 residues. Germline loops: CDR1 KGHSH, CDR2 LQKENI. The CDR3 here is CASSPGIWFPYEQYF. DNA of the CDR3: TGTGCCAGCTCACCAGGGATATGGTTTCCCTACGAGCAGTACTTC.

This clonotype was found a few times. CDR3 region: CSVDLGLDIQYF. In DNA form, the CDR3 reads TGCAGCGTTGATCTGGGCTTGGACATTCAGTACTTC. The V gene is TRBV29-1, the J gene TRBJ2-4; the D is unclear. In germline, CDR1 is SQVTM, CDR2 ANQGSEA. CDR3 size: 12 residues. The V end lost 3 bases, the J end lost 8 bases, and 11 bases lay between the germline ends.

The CDR3 is CSVELGLGELFF. The CDR3 DNA sequence: TGCAGCGTTGAGCTAGGGCTCGGGGAGCTGTTTTTT. The gene calls are TRBV29-1 and TRBJ2-2, with D hard to call. This CDR3 has 12 amino acids. The germline gives CDR1 SQVTM, CDR2 ANQGSEA. With 3 bases removed from V and 7 bases from J, the gap between germline ends came to 9 bases.

V and J are TRBV4-2 and TRBJ1-6, with D hard to call. Germline V lookup: CDR1 LGHNA, CDR2 YNFKEQ. The CDR3 has 14 residues. With 8 bases removed from V and 10 bases from J, the gap between germline ends came to 18 bases. The chain's CDR3 is CASRRYGEASPLHF. The CDR3 bases are TGTGCCAGCCGGCGGTATGGGGAGGCCTCACCCCTCCACTTT.

This clonotype was recorded many times. The genes are TRBV18 and TRBJ1-1; weak D call: TRBD1 (6 bases). V was cut by 5 bases and J by 7 bases, with 14 bases left in between. The CDR3 is made up of 13 amino acids. The germline CDR1 and CDR2 sequences are KGHSH and LQKENI. CDR3: CASSSDSASEAFF. CDR3 DNA: TGTGCCAGCTCATCGGACAGTGCCAGTGAAGCTTTCTTT.

At least ten counts were recorded for this clonotype. This sequence joins TRBV3-1 and TRBJ2-1; tentative D call: TRBD2 (5 bases). V was clipped by 6 bases and J by 7 bases, with 10 bases between them. This CDR3 has 12 residues. Germline V gene lookup returns CDR1 LGHDT and CDR2 YNNKEL (reference sequence). DNA of the CDR3: TGTGCCAGCAGTTTACTAGGAAATGAGCAGTTCTTC. Protein product: CASSLLGNEQFF.

This clonotype was seen more than once but under ten times. V gene TRBV7-8 combines with J gene TRBJ1-1; 9 positions match TRBD1. The CDR3 is 15 residues long. Losses at the gene ends were 1 base for V and 11 bases for J; bases not matched to a gene: 11. Per germline, CDR1 SGHVS and CDR2 FQNEAQ. Here the CDR3 reads CASSLGGGQGSRAFF. CDR3 nucleotide sequence: TGTGCCAGCAGCTTAGGAGGGGGACAGGGATCGAGGGCTTTCTTT.

This clonotype showed up many times. The genes are TRBV18 and TRBJ2-2, with D perhaps matching TRBD1 (7 bases). V was trimmed by 3 bases and J by 6 bases, leaving 14 bases between them. The CDR3 has 15 residues. The V gene's germline CDR1 is KGHSH and CDR2 LQKENI. DNA for the CDR3: TGTGCCAGCTCACCTCAGACAGGGAGGTCCGGGGAGCTGTTTTTT. Translation: CASSPQTGRSGELFF. Drawing the rest from reference TRBV18 and TRBJ2-2, the complete variable domain is NAGVMQNPRHLVRRRGQEARLRCSPMKGHSHVYWYRQLPEEGLKFMVYLQKENIIDESGMPKERFSAEFPKEGPSILRIQQVVRGDSAAYFCASSPQTGRSGELFFGEGSRLTVL.

This chain links TRBV6-5 with TRBJ2-3; TRBD2 agrees at 12 bases. Germline V CDR1 and CDR2: MNHEY, SVGAGI. With 4 bases clipped from V and 7 bases from J, the junction kept 6 bases outside the gene matches. The CDR3 totals 15 residues. CDR3 nucleotide sequence: TGTGCCAGCAGTTTCCTAGCGGGAGGGCATTATACGCAGTATTTT. Amino acids: CASSFLAGGHYTQYF.

This clonotype was counted ten times or more. This chain links TRBV27 with TRBJ2-3; D gene uncertain. CDR1 and CDR2 (germline): MNHEY, SMNVEV (reference sequence). The V and J ends lost 5 bases and 1 base respectively, with 13 bases between them. The length of the CDR3 is 15 residues. CDR3 sequence (DNA): TGTGCCAGCAGTCCCAAAGGTGTTGGCACAGATACGCAGTATTTT. It translates to CASSPKGVGTDTQYF.

In its sample, this clonotype was seen many times. The CDR3 region has the DNA TGTGCCAGCAGTTACTATCCGGGCACTGAAGCTTTCTTT. This sequence encodes CASSYYPGTEAFF. The chain couples TRBV6-5 to TRBJ1-1; no firm D call. The germline gives CDR1 MNHEY, CDR2 SVGAGI. V dropped 1 base and J dropped 4 bases, with 7 bases sitting between them. The CDR3 contains 13 residues.

In this sample, this clonotype turned up many times. The V and J genes are TRBV7-9 and TRBJ2-3; D is perhaps TRBD1 or TRBD2 (5 bases each). The CDR3 loop spans 15 amino acids. Germline CDR1 is SEHNR and CDR2 is FQNEAQ (reference sequence). The V end lost 0 bases, the J end lost 1 base, and 8 bases lay between the germline ends. The CDR3: CASSLATGRTDTQYF. CDR3 DNA sequence: TGTGCCAGCAGCTTAGCGACGGGACGCACAGATACGCAGTATTTT.

The chain couples TRBV6-2 or TRBV6-3 to TRBJ1-1; D ambiguous. The length of the CDR3 is 11 residues. Looked up from germline, CDR1 is MNHEY and CDR2 is SVGEGT. V was shortened by 7 bases and J by 3 bases, with 6 bases between the two germline ends. The CDR3 sequence is CASIGYTEAFF. Here the CDR3 DNA reads TGTGCCAGCATCGGGTACACTGAAGCTTTCTTT.

The gene calls are TRBV6-5 and TRBJ2-7; D ambiguous. Per the germline V gene, CDR1 is MNHEY and CDR2 is SVGAGI. The CDR3 runs 13 residues. Trimming removed 1 base from V and 4 bases from J, with 8 bases in between. CDR3 loop: CASSYWPEYEQYF. The CDR3 DNA follows: TGTGCCAGCAGTTACTGGCCAGAATACGAGCAGTACTTC.

Ten or more counts support this clonotype. The chain combines TRBV11-2 with TRBJ2-3; D call uncertain. Trimming left V 2 bases short and J 2 bases short, with 11 bases between. This CDR3 region has 15 residues. CDR1 SGHAT and CDR2 FQNNGV come from the germline V gene. This CDR3 reads CASSLMGISTDTQYF. CDR3 nucleotides: TGTGCCAGCAGCTTAATGGGTATTTCCACAGATACGCAGTATTTT.

The chain joins TRBV10-3 to TRBJ2-5; the D gene could be TRBD1 or TRBD2 (5 bases each). The ends were cut back, 0 bases at V and 4 bases at J, with 15 bases in the middle. The CDR3 covers 16 residues. Germline CDR1 and CDR2: ENHRY and SYGVKD. CDR3 region: CAISESGLLGGETQYF. The CDR3 DNA sequence: TGTGCCATCAGTGAGTCCGGACTCCTTGGGGGAGAGACCCAGTACTTC.

This clonotype was seen more than once but under ten times. CDR3 nucleotides: TGTGCCAGTAGTATCGGGACAGTTCCTCAAGAGACCCAGTACTTC. Translation gives CASSIGTVPQETQYF. The chain recombines TRBV19 with TRBJ2-5, with TRBD1 matching over 7 bases. Germline V lookup: CDR1 LNHDA, CDR2 SQIVND (reference sequence). This CDR3 is built from 15 residues. Trimming took 3 bases from V and 2 from J; bases not matched to a gene: 6.

This clonotype turned up a few times. CDR3 nucleotide sequence: TGTGCCAGTAGTGGGCAGGCACTTGGGGCCAACGTCCTGACTTTC. It yields the protein CASSGQALGANVLTF. This chain links TRBV19 with TRBJ2-6; D gene ambiguous. V lost 5 bases to trimming and J lost 3 bases, with 11 bases between them. This CDR3 spans 15 amino acids. Per germline, CDR1 LNHDA and CDR2 SQIVND (reference sequence). Filled out from reference TRBV19 and TRBJ2-6, the complete variable domain reads DGGITQSPKYLFRKEGQNVTLSCEQNLNHDAMYWYRQDPGQGLRLIYYSQIVNDFQKGDIAEGYSVSREKKESFPLTVTSAQKNPTAFYLCASSGQALGANVLTFGAGSRLTVL.